Listed here are 23 T cell receptor beta chains from one sample, sequenced in a study of T cell responses to AZD1222 COVID-19 vaccine. Method: immunoSEQ multiplex PCR; TCRdb's copy keeps in-frame clones and lacks some. This sample yields 130,000 to 150,000 clones, of which roughly nine tenths are seen a single time; around 1.6% belongs to the top ten. The sequencing here drew on peripheral blood, taken on day 0 of AZD1222 vaccination. The receptors originated from an adult in good health.

V and J are TRBV5-4 and TRBJ2-1; perhaps TRBD2 as D (6 bases). V shed 5 bases and J shed 7 bases, with 16 bases lying between them. Germline V gene lookup returns CDR1 SGHNT and CDR2 YYREEE (reference sequence). CDR3 length equals 14 residues. CDR3 sequence (DNA): TGTGCCAGCAGGCGAGAGGAGGGTGGTAATGAGCAGTTCTTC. This codes for CASRREEGGNEQFF. Combining the CDR3 with reference TRBV5-4 and TRBJ2-1 gives the whole variable domain ETGVTQSPTHLIKTRGQQVTLRCSSQSGHNTVSWYQQALGQGPQFIFQYYREEENGRGNFPPRFSGLQFPNYSSELNVNALELDDSALYLCASRREEGGNEQFFGPGTRLTVL.

This chain uses TRBV14 with TRBJ2-2; maybe TRBD2 (7 bases). The CDR3 loop spans 17 amino acids. Trimming pared 3 bases from V and 8 bases from J, leaving 22 bases between. Germline CDR1 reads SGHDN; CDR2 reads FVKESK. As DNA, the CDR3 is TGTGCCAGCAGCCACTTACGCGGGGGCTGGGTTTCTGGGGAGCTGTTTTTT. It specifies CASSHLRGGWVSGELFF. Using reference TRBV14 and TRBJ2-2 for the parts outside the CDR3, the full variable domain is EAGVTQFPSHSVIEKGQTVTLRCDPISGHDNLYWYRRVMGKEIKFLLHFVKESKQDESGMPNNRFLAERTGGTYSTLKVQPAELEDSGVYFCASSHLRGGWVSGELFFGEGSRLTVL.

The CDR3 nucleotides read TGTGCCAGCAGCCTGCGAAGAGGCAAAAACATTCAGTACTTC. This encodes CASSLRRGKNIQYF. The chain carries TRBV3-1 (or the pseudogene TRBV3-2) and TRBJ2-4; D remains ambiguous. The germline CDR1 and CDR2 sequences are LGHDT and YNNKEL (reference sequence). Trimming stripped 4 bases from V and 3 bases from J, with 10 bases between. The CDR3 sequence is 14 residues long.

The genes are TRBV18 and TRBJ2-7; TRBD2 aligns across 8 bases. The CDR3 runs 15 residues. V lost 6 bases and J lost 0; bases outside the gene matches: 7. Germline values: CDR1 KGHSH, CDR2 LQKENI. CDR3 loop: CASSQRSGGSYEQYF. The CDR3 DNA sequence: TGTGCCAGCTCGCAGAGGAGCGGGGGCTCCTACGAGCAGTACTTC.

This sequence joins TRBV29-1 and TRBJ1-2; D uncertain. Per germline, CDR1 SQVTM and CDR2 ANQGSEA. The CDR3 sequence is 12 residues long. Trimming cost V 2 bases and J 7 bases, with 11 bases left between them. The CDR3 coding sequence is TGCAGCGTTGAATGGTCCGGGGTTGGCTACACCTTC. This encodes CSVEWSGVGYTF.

This chain joins TRBV19 and TRBJ2-1; no definite D call. The CDR3 is 14 amino acids. Deletions cut 4 bases from V and 4 bases from J, with 11 bases between. CDR1 LNHDA and CDR2 SQIVND come from the germline V gene (reference sequence). The CDR3 region has the DNA TGTGCCAGTAGTACCCCTCGAGTATACAATGAGCAGTTCTTC. As protein: CASSTPRVYNEQFF.

In this sample, this clone is large. The chain joins TRBV27 to TRBJ2-7; tentatively, D is TRBD1 or TRBD2 (6 bases each). V lost 1 base and J 2 bases, leaving 12 bases between the germline ends. CDR1 is MNHEY, CDR2 SMNVEV, per germline (reference sequence). The CDR3 sequence is 15 residues long. This chain's CDR3 is CASSLFGGGTYEQYF. The DNA of the CDR3 is TGTGCCAGCAGTTTATTCGGAGGGGGGACCTACGAGCAGTACTTC.

V gene TRBV14 combines with J gene TRBJ2-1; 11 bases match TRBD2. Germline V lookup: CDR1 SGHDN, CDR2 FVKESK. Trimming took 1 base from V and 7 from J; bases not matched to a gene: 6. The CDR3 contains 16 residues. The CDR3 reads CASSQVAGGLRNEQFF. Written as DNA, the CDR3 is TGTGCCAGCAGCCAAGTAGCGGGAGGGCTGCGGAATGAGCAGTTCTTC.

The chain employs TRBV24-1 and TRBJ2-5, with TRBD1 matching over 7 bases. Unmatched junction bases numbered 2, after V lost 9 bases and J lost 2 bases. There are 12 residues in the CDR3. Germline V lookup: CDR1 KGHDR, CDR2 SFDVKD. CDR3 residues: CATGTEQETQYF. The CDR3 bases are TGTGCCACCGGGACAGAACAAGAGACCCAGTACTTC.

This clone was seen only a few times. At the DNA level, this CDR3 is encoded by other sequences in the same sample as well. The rearrangement joins TRBV12-3 or TRBV12-4 to TRBJ2-5, with no clear D. The CDR3 covers 11 residues. V was shortened by 2 bases and J by 2 bases, with 0 bases between the two germline ends. The chain's CDR3 is CASSLQETQYF. The CDR3 nucleotides read TGTGCCAGCAGTTTACAAGAGACCCAGTACTTC.

This rearrangement joins TRBV9 to TRBJ1-2; 9 bases are shared with TRBD1. Germline lookup yields CDR1 SGDLS and CDR2 YYNGEE. The CDR3 totals 16 residues. Unmatched junction bases numbered 6, after V lost 2 bases and J lost 1 base. CDR3 sequence reads: CASSVSTGGFNYGYTF. The CDR3 DNA sequence: TGTGCCAGCAGCGTTTCGACAGGGGGTTTTAACTATGGCTACACCTTC.

The chain links TRBV2 to TRBJ1-2; D might be TRBD1 (6 bases). CDR3 length: 12 amino acids. The V end lost 9 bases, the J end lost 2 bases, and 10 bases lay between the germline ends. Germline V gene sequence: CDR1 SNHLY, CDR2 FYNNEI. This CDR3 reads CARATGNYGYTF. The CDR3 DNA follows: TGTGCCAGGGCGACAGGCAACTATGGCTACACCTTC.

This chain joins TRBV15 and TRBJ1-5, with D hard to call. Germline CDR1 LNHNV, CDR2 YYDKDF (reference sequence). The ends were cut back, 3 bases at V and 0 bases at J, with 9 bases in the middle. This CDR3 has 15 residues. CDR3 sequence (DNA): TGTGCCACCAGCAGGTCCGGGGATAGCAATCAGCCCCAGCATTTT. The encoded protein is CATSRSGDSNQPQHF.

V is TRBV7-9 and J is TRBJ1-3; TRBD1 aligns across 7 bases. The length of the CDR3 is 17 residues. The V gene's germline CDR1 is SEHNR and CDR2 FQNEAQ (reference sequence). The trim removed 5 bases at V and 4 bases at J, leaving 14 bases unmatched. CDR3 DNA: TGTGCCAGCAGCAACCCATCCGGGACAGATTTGGGAAACACCATATATTTT. Protein product: CASSNPSGTDLGNTIYF.

This chain links TRBV11-2 with TRBJ2-7; 7 nucleotides match TRBD2. Trimming at V came to 5 bases and at J to 2 bases, leaving 18 bases not matched to a gene. In germline, CDR1 is SGHAT, CDR2 FQNNGV. This CDR3 region has 18 residues. The CDR3 spells CASSPIRRTSRSTYEQYF. The CDR3 nucleotides are TGTGCCAGCAGCCCTATTCGTCGGACTAGTCGGAGCACCTACGAGCAGTACTTC.

The gene calls are TRBV5-5 and TRBJ1-2; no firm D call. The germline V and J ends were trimmed by 0 bases and 4 bases, with 10 bases remaining between them. CDR3 length: 14 amino acids. CDR1 and CDR2 (germline): SGHKS, YYEKEE (reference sequence). CDR3 sequence (DNA): TGTGCCAGCAGCTTGGACCCGGGATTCTATGGCTACACCTTC. Translated: CASSLDPGFYGYTF.

The genes are TRBV2 and TRBJ1-1, with D unresolved. Germline CDR1 reads SNHLY; CDR2 reads FYNNEI. With 2 bases removed from V and 2 bases from J, the gap between germline ends came to 6 bases. There are 13 residues in the CDR3. DNA of the CDR3: TGTGCCAGCAGTGAAAAGGGCAACACTGAAGCTTTCTTT. Protein sequence: CASSEKGNTEAFF.

The chain uses TRBV7-9 and TRBJ2-7, with TRBD1 as a possible D gene (6 bases). The V gene's germline CDR1 is SEHNR and CDR2 FQNEAQ (reference sequence). The CDR3 loop spans 14 amino acids. The germline V and J ends were trimmed by 4 bases and 1 base, with 11 bases remaining between them. DNA for the CDR3: TGTGCCAGCAGCTCAAGACAGGATTCCTACGAGCAGTACTTC. It translates to CASSSRQDSYEQYF.

The V call is TRBV7-2, the J call TRBJ1-1; D is unresolved. The CDR3 runs to 13 residues. Germline lookup yields CDR1 SGHTA and CDR2 FQGNSA. Deletions cut 5 bases from V and 1 base from J, with 8 bases between. CDR3 residues: CASSAQRNTEAFF. In nucleotides, the CDR3 is TGTGCCAGCAGCGCACAGAGGAACACTGAAGCTTTCTTT.

The V and J genes are TRBV7-2 and TRBJ2-3; 10 nucleotides align to TRBD2. The V segment lost 4 bases and the J segment 4 bases; nucleotides outside the gene matches: 8. This CDR3 has 16 residues. Germline CDR1 is SGHTA and CDR2 is FQGNSA. CDR3 nucleotides: TGTGCCAGCAGCTCAACCGGGACTAGCGTTTCAGATACGCAGTATTTT. This translates into CASSSTGTSVSDTQYF.

J is TRBJ2-7 and V is TRBV25-1; D unresolved. From germline, CDR1 is MGHDK and CDR2 SYGVNS. This CDR3 has 14 amino acids. Trimming shortened V by 4 bases and J by 3 bases, and 13 bases separated the two germline ends. In DNA, the CDR3 is TGTGCCAGCAGTGTTTCCGGGTTAGGCTACGAGCAGTACTTC. Its translation: CASSVSGLGYEQYF.

This chain joins TRBV7-9 and TRBJ1-1, with a weak D call TRBD1 (6 bases). The CDR3 extends over 15 amino acids. Germline V gives CDR1 SEHNR, CDR2 FQNEAQ (reference sequence). The V gene lost 1 base and the J gene lost 3 bases, with 12 bases spanning the gap. CDR3 DNA sequence: TGTGCCAGCAGCTTAGAGGGGGGCGCGTACACTGAAGCTTTCTTT. Encoded protein: CASSLEGGAYTEAFF.

The chain uses TRBV12-3 or TRBV12-4 and TRBJ1-2; maybe TRBD1 (5 bases). The ends were cut back, 8 bases at V and 5 bases at J, with 12 bases in the middle. The CDR3 length is 12 residues. The CDR3 region has the DNA TGTGCCAGCCGACTCAAGGGGTATGGCTACACCTTC. Amino acids: CASRLKGYGYTF.